This T cell receptor beta chain was obtained from a study of Graves' ophthalmopathy and Graves' hyperthyroidism. This clonotype was counted many times. The study amplified TCR beta CDR3 regions using RNA transcripts. Following a first-round RT-PCR that used HTBI primers, a second-round multiplex PCR was carried out. TCRdb ran MiXCR on the multiplex PCR reads and lists one entry per CDR3 protein. Of a few hundred thousand distinct CDR3 sequences listed, roughly 39% are singletons. The V gene lost 3 bases and the J gene lost 2 bases, with 12 bases spanning the gap. The CDR3 has 14 amino acids. From germline, CDR1 is SGHRS and CDR2 YFSETQ.

Input material: peripheral blood or thyroid tissue (not recorded which). The chain is built from TRBV5-1 and TRBJ2-7, with D tentatively TRBD1 (5 bases). The origin of this receptor is an adult man with Graves' hyperthyroidism. In DNA, the CDR3 is TGCGCCAGCAGCTCCGAGACAGCCCCCTACGAGCAGTACTTC. This codes for CASSSETAPYEQYF.